The entry below describes one TCR beta chain. The antigen remains unidentified. The data stem from a study of T cells after yellow fever vaccination. Germline CDR1 and CDR2: LNHDA and SQIVND (reference sequence). The CDR3 loop spans 13 amino acids. Deletions cut 2 bases from V and 8 bases from J, with 12 bases between. General observations from the study: The secondary T-cell response peaked on day 5, not day 15, but was weaker. Most primary-vaccination clones recurred post-booster (roughly 96% CD4, over 70% CD8).

Template switching with 5'RACE generated the TCR cDNA and added a universal primer site and UMIs. One entry per CDR3 protein, called by TCRdb with MiXCR from the 5' RACE reads. The sample includes a few hundred thousand distinct CDR3 sequences, over 10% of them seen just once. The source of this sequence is a man in his thirties or forties who received the YFV17D yellow fever vaccine. V gene TRBV19 combines with J gene TRBJ1-2, with D hard to call. This material consisted of CD4+ T cells sorted from PBMCs, taken 45 days after the yellow fever booster vaccination. CDR3 protein: CASSISGAMGYTF. For the CDR3, the DNA is TGTGCCAGTAGTATATCAGGAGCTATGGGCTACACCTTC.